Presented here are 31 T cell receptor beta chains from one specimen sequenced in a study of blood T cell repertoires in COVID-19. Repertoires were generated with immunoSEQ multiplex PCR, while TCRdb's copy carries only in-frame clones and drops some. The sample comprises about 120,000 clones, around three quarters of which are singletons, and roughly 5.6% rests with the top ten. Sequencing was performed on peripheral blood. Every receptor here comes from a man in his 70s with acute or convalescent COVID-19.

This clone was observed once. The CDR3 is CASSPLVPSNQPQHF. CDR3 bases: TGTGCCAGCAGTCCACTCGTTCCTAGCAATCAGCCCCAGCATTTT. The chain has TRBV2 and TRBJ1-5; D is uncertain. From germline, CDR1 is SNHLY and CDR2 FYNNEI. The CDR3 runs 15 residues. Trimming removed 5 bases at V and 0 bases at J, with 11 bases between.

The rearrangement joins TRBV27 to TRBJ1-6; TRBD1 matches 9 bases. Per germline, CDR1 MNHEY and CDR2 SMNVEV (reference sequence). V dropped 6 bases and J dropped 7; count of bases not matched to a gene: 10. This CDR3 comprises 16 residues. The CDR3 coding sequence is TGTGCCAGCAGAACCCAGACCGGGACAGGGAATTCACCCCTCCACTTT. This gives the protein CASRTQTGTGNSPLHF.

This chain connects TRBV19 to TRBJ2-1, with 13 nucleotides matching TRBD2. Germline CDR1 LNHDA, CDR2 SQIVND (reference sequence). The CDR3 has 16 amino acids. The V gene end was trimmed by 4 bases and the J gene end by 4 bases; junction bases not matched to a gene: 4. DNA of the CDR3: TGTGCCAGTAGTACGGGACTAGCGGGATCTTACAATGAGCAGTTCTTC. This encodes CASSTGLAGSYNEQFF.

The rearrangement links TRBV5-4 to TRBJ1-6; no definite D call. This CDR3 contains 13 residues. With 0 bases removed from V and 10 bases from J, the gap between germline ends came to 8 bases. The germline CDR1 and CDR2 sequences are SGHNT and YYREEE (reference sequence). CDR3 amino acids: CASSLDSESPLHF. In DNA, the CDR3 is TGTGCCAGCAGCTTGGATTCGGAGTCACCCCTCCACTTT.

This clone was seen just once. This chain uses TRBV27 with TRBJ2-5; no definite D call. CDR3 length: 14 amino acids. V shed 4 bases and J shed 0 bases, with 9 bases lying between them. Germline loops: CDR1 MNHEY, CDR2 SMNVEV (reference sequence). The CDR3 coding sequence is TGTGCCAGCAGTTCCTATACCAACCAAGAGACCCAGTACTTC. This gives the protein CASSSYTNQETQYF.

This clone came up once. The chain employs TRBV5-1 and TRBJ1-1; TRBD1 aligns across 7 bases. Germline CDR1 is SGHRS and CDR2 is YFSETQ. This CDR3 contains 15 residues. The ends lost 2 bases at V and 4 bases at J; junction bases unmatched: 8. CDR3 sequence reads: CASSLQGQGVTEAFF. CDR3 nucleotide sequence: TGCGCCAGCAGCTTACAGGGGCAGGGGGTCACTGAAGCTTTCTTT.

The gene calls are TRBV5-1 and TRBJ2-2; TRBD1 is a possible D gene (7 bases). In germline, CDR1 is SGHRS, CDR2 YFSETQ. The CDR3 has 19 amino acids. V shed 1 base and J shed 1 base, with 20 bases lying between them. The CDR3 nucleotides read TGCGCCAGCAGCTTGTATCCGACAGGGAGGTCCCTGAACACCGGGGAGCTGTTTTTT. Residues: CASSLYPTGRSLNTGELFF.

The gene calls are TRBV9 and TRBJ2-7; weak D call: TRBD2 (6 bases). The CDR3 extends over 14 amino acids. The V end was cut by 0 bases, the J end by 7 bases, with 14 bases between. Germline values: CDR1 SGDLS, CDR2 YYNGEE. CDR3 coding DNA: TGTGCCAGCAGCGTAGCTGCGGGGTTAGGGGAGCAGTACTTC. Residues: CASSVAAGLGEQYF.

This clone was counted once. The CDR3 loop reads CASSPGLATDTQYF. CDR3 nucleotides: TGTGCCAGCAGCCCCGGACTAGCTACAGATACGCAGTATTTT. The chain has TRBV7-2 and TRBJ2-3; 8 positions match TRBD2. Germline values: CDR1 SGHTA, CDR2 FQGNSA. J gave up 3 bases and V 5 bases, and 4 bases lay outside the gene matches. The CDR3 runs to 14 residues.

The gene calls are TRBV4-1 and TRBJ2-1; D remains unclear. Germline V lookup: CDR1 MGHRA, CDR2 YSYEKL. Trimming removed 3 bases at V and 2 bases at J, with 17 bases between. CDR3 length: 17 residues. The CDR3 DNA reads as TGCGCCAGCAGCCACTCACGCCCTAGTTTACCCTACAATGAGCAGTTCTTC. Encoded protein: CASSHSRPSLPYNEQFF.

This rearrangement joins TRBV28 to TRBJ1-2, with D unclear. Trimming shortened V by 3 bases and J by 3 bases, and 11 bases separated the two germline ends. CDR3 length equals 14 residues. CDR1 MDHEN and CDR2 SYDVKM come from the germline V gene. The CDR3 nucleotides read TGTGCCAGCAGTTTCCACGAGGGATACTATGGCTACACCTTC. Its protein is CASSFHEGYYGYTF.

CDR3 DNA sequence: TGTGCCAGCAGTTTCAATAGCGGGAGGCTCACCGGGGAGCTGTTTTTT. It is translated as CASSFNSGRLTGELFF. The rearrangement uses TRBV27 and TRBJ2-2, with TRBD2 matching 10 bases. V lost 3 bases, J lost 4 bases, and 5 bases stayed unmatched. The CDR3 is 16 amino acids. Germline CDR1 and CDR2: MNHEY and SMNVEV (reference sequence).

The gene calls are TRBV19 and TRBJ2-1; a possible D gene is TRBD2 (6 bases). Trimming shortened V by 3 bases and J by 0 bases, and 15 bases separated the two germline ends. CDR3 length: 17 amino acids. Germline CDR1 is LNHDA and CDR2 is SQIVND (reference sequence). The CDR3 here is CASSILGGRSSYNEQFF. The CDR3 DNA reads TGTGCCAGTAGTATCCTGGGGGGACGTAGCTCCTACAATGAGCAGTTCTTC.

The J gene is TRBJ2-2, the V gene TRBV7-2; TRBD1 aligns across 7 bases. With V trimmed by 0 bases and J by 6 bases, 19 bases remained unmatched. There are 20 residues in the CDR3. The germline gives CDR1 SGHTA, CDR2 FQGNSA. The CDR3 DNA reads as TGTGCCAGCAGCTTAGCAACGCAACTAACTCAGGGGGTTCACGCCGGGGAGCTGTTTTTT. Translating it yields CASSLATQLTQGVHAGELFF.

The chain couples TRBV6-5 to TRBJ1-2; 7 bases match TRBD1. CDR1 is MNHEY, CDR2 SVGAGI, per germline. The CDR3 consists of 15 residues. V shed 9 bases and J 2 bases; nucleotides not matched to a gene: 12. The CDR3 loop reads CASARDRQSNYGYTF. Written as DNA, the CDR3 is TGTGCCAGTGCCCGGGACAGACAATCGAACTATGGCTACACCTTC.

CDR3 region: CSVRPGTGGGEQYF. DNA for the CDR3: TGCAGCGTTCGACCCGGGACAGGGGGAGGTGAGCAGTACTTC. The chain carries TRBV29-1 and TRBJ2-7, with TRBD1 matching 11 bases. CDR3 length: 14 amino acids. Losses at the gene ends were 5 bases for V and 7 bases for J; bases not matched to a gene: 10. CDR1 is SQVTM and CDR2 is ANQGSEA in the germline V gene.

The rearrangement links TRBV27 to TRBJ2-7; tentatively, D is TRBD1 (5 bases). V lost 2 bases and J 7 bases, leaving 18 bases between the germline ends. Germline CDR1 and CDR2: MNHEY and SMNVEV (reference sequence). This CDR3 is built from 15 residues. CDR3 sequence: CASSLRAGFASEQYF. CDR3 nucleotides: TGTGCCAGCAGTTTACGGGCAGGGTTTGCAAGTGAGCAGTACTTC.

V is TRBV24-1 and J is TRBJ1-2; D possibly corresponds to TRBD1 (6 bases). Trimming shortened V by 5 bases and J by 7 bases, and 10 bases separated the two germline ends. The germline V gene encodes CDR1 KGHDR and CDR2 SFDVKD. There are 12 residues in the CDR3. CDR3 sequence: CATSGSGAGYTF. DNA for the CDR3: TGTGCCACCAGTGGCTCAGGGGCTGGCTACACCTTC.

This clone was detected once. The gene calls are TRBV11-2 and TRBJ2-2; 8 bases align to TRBD1. Losses at the gene ends were 4 bases for V and 0 bases for J; bases not matched to a gene: 1. The CDR3 is 15 amino acids. Germline assignment: CDR1 SGHAT and CDR2 FQNNGV. Here the CDR3 DNA reads TGTGCCAGCAGCTGGGACAGGACGAACACCGGGGAGCTGTTTTTT. It encodes CASSWDRTNTGELFF.

The CDR3 bases are TGTGCCATCAGGGGGGGCGGGACAGGAGGTTCCCCGAACACCGGGGAGCTGTTTTTT. Translating gives CAIRGGGTGGSPNTGELFF. This chain uses TRBV10-3 with TRBJ2-2, with TRBD1 matching 8 bases. The ends lost 6 bases at V and 0 bases at J; junction bases unmatched: 15. In germline, CDR1 is ENHRY, CDR2 SYGVKD. This CDR3 spans 19 amino acids.

The chain carries TRBV28 and TRBJ1-2, with 9 bases lining up with TRBD1. Trimming took 6 bases from V and 8 from J; bases not matched to a gene: 13. The length of the CDR3 is 15 residues. Germline V lookup: CDR1 MDHEN, CDR2 SYDVKM. CDR3 protein: CASSSPSTGGGGYTF. Written as DNA, the CDR3 is TGTGCCAGCAGCTCCCCCTCCACAGGGGGCGGGGGCTACACCTTC.

This chain uses TRBV5-1 with TRBJ1-4; D is unclear. Germline V CDR1 and CDR2: SGHRS, YFSETQ. The CDR3 has 12 residues. Trimming took 0 bases from V and 14 from J, leaving 11 bases between them. This CDR3 reads CASSLEAGSLFF. Written as DNA, the CDR3 is TGCGCCAGCAGCTTGGAAGCAGGATCTCTGTTTTTT.

The chain uses TRBV9 and TRBJ1-3, with D possibly matching TRBD1 (6 bases). This CDR3 region has 15 residues. Trimming pared 3 bases from V and 0 bases from J, leaving 10 bases between. Germline CDR1 and CDR2: SGDLS and YYNGEE. CDR3 region: CASSGQVFSGNTIYF. In DNA, the CDR3 is TGTGCCAGCAGCGGACAGGTCTTCTCTGGAAACACCATATATTTT.

The chain recombines TRBV9 with TRBJ1-4; D remains unclear. Germline V CDR1 and CDR2: SGDLS, YYNGEE. The CDR3 extends over 14 amino acids. Trimming took off 4 bases at V and 0 bases at J, with 7 bases between the two ends. CDR3 sequence: CASSKTPTNEKLFF. CDR3 sequence (DNA): TGTGCCAGCAGCAAGACACCAACTAATGAAAAACTGTTTTTT.

This clone was counted only a few times. V usage is TRBV6-6 and J usage is TRBJ1-1; no clear D gene. V was cut by 7 bases and J by 5 bases, with 14 bases left in between. The CDR3 totals 13 residues. Germline values: CDR1 MNHNY, CDR2 SVGAGI (reference sequence). CDR3 sequence reads: CASTRETGTEAFF. CDR3 bases: TGTGCCAGCACCCGAGAGACGGGAACTGAAGCTTTCTTT.

V and J are TRBV30 and TRBJ2-6; D remains unclear. This CDR3 is built from 13 residues. The ends were cut back, 4 bases at V and 0 bases at J, with 4 bases in the middle. Looked up from germline, CDR1 is GTSNPN and CDR2 is SVGIG (reference sequence). CDR3: CAWIHSGANVLTF. The CDR3 DNA is TGTGCCTGGATCCACTCTGGGGCCAACGTCCTGACTTTC.

This chain connects TRBV5-1 to TRBJ2-1, with 7 bases matching TRBD2. This CDR3 has 15 residues. Germline CDR1 SGHRS, CDR2 YFSETQ. J lost 2 bases, V lost 4 bases, and 6 bases had no gene match. DNA for the CDR3: TGCGCCAGCAGCCGGGTGGGAGGGCCCTACAATGAGCAGTTCTTC. Its translation is CASSRVGGPYNEQFF.

J is TRBJ2-2 and V is TRBV5-1; weak D call: TRBD2 (6 bases). The CDR3 is 14 residues long. Trimming cost V 7 bases and J 2 bases, with 12 bases left between them. Germline assignment: CDR1 SGHRS and CDR2 YFSETQ. The chain's CDR3 is CASFGLPNTGELFF. The CDR3 DNA is TGCGCCAGCTTCGGACTACCTAACACCGGGGAGCTGTTTTTT.

The chain couples TRBV7-9 to TRBJ2-7, with D maybe TRBD1 (6 bases). This CDR3 comprises 15 residues. CDR1 and CDR2 (germline): SEHNR, FQNEAQ (reference sequence). Trimming pared 5 bases from V and 6 bases from J, leaving 20 bases between. The CDR3 region is CASSGTAQGSLEQYF. The CDR3 DNA reads as TGTGCCAGCAGCGGGACCGCACAGGGTTCCCTCGAGCAGTACTTC.

The chain recombines TRBV2 with TRBJ2-7; TRBD1 matches at 7 bases. Germline CDR1 is SNHLY and CDR2 is FYNNEI. The CDR3 has 13 amino acids. V gave up 5 bases and J gave up 3 bases; unmatched junction bases: 4. For the CDR3, the DNA is TGTGCCAGCAGTCGCGGACAGGTCTACGAGCAGTACTTC. This codes for CASSRGQVYEQYF.

The chain has TRBV10-3 and TRBJ2-7; possibly TRBD2 for D (5 bases). Germline V CDR1 and CDR2: ENHRY, SYGVKD. This CDR3 region has 13 residues. Trimming removed 6 bases from V and 7 bases from J, with 16 bases in between. The chain's CDR3 is CAISNPSPREQYF. The CDR3 region has the DNA TGTGCCATCAGCAATCCTAGCCCTAGGGAGCAGTACTTC.